This TCR beta chain was observed in a study of blood T cell repertoires in COVID-19. V lost 1 base to trimming and J lost 7 bases, with 10 bases between them. Looked up from germline, CDR1 is LGHDT and CDR2 is YNNKEL (reference sequence). The CDR3 spans 14 residues. Some clones are missing from TCRdb's copy, which holds only in-frame ones; the method was immunoSEQ multiplex PCR. The table lists some 520,000 clones, 85% to 90% of them singletons. One Seattle source followed patients from active infection through their disease course. Only a few counts were recorded for this clone. The rearrangement joins TRBV3-1 (or the pseudogene TRBV3-2) to TRBJ2-2, with D possibly being TRBD2 (6 bases). The sequence derives from a young man with COVID-19, enrolled during active disease. What was sequenced was peripheral blood. The CDR3: CASSQGLDLGELFF. The DNA of the CDR3 is TGTGCCAGCAGCCAAGGACTAGACCTCGGGGAGCTGTTTTTT.